One and the same sample provided the 27 T cell receptor beta chains below, sequenced in a study of cytotoxic CD8 clonotypes in ibrutinib-treated CLL. This table comes from immunoSEQ multiplex PCR, and its TCRdb copy is limited to in-frame clones, with some not included. The sample lists some 140,000 clones, roughly 83% occurring once. This material consisted of PBMCs, taken after 12 months of ibrutinib treatment. The receptors were sampled from a human donor with chronic lymphocytic leukemia.

This clone was recorded only once. V usage is TRBV27 and J usage is TRBJ2-3; TRBD1 aligns across 9 bases. Germline-derived CDR1 and CDR2 are MNHEY and SMNVEV (reference sequence). There are 14 residues in the CDR3. V dropped 5 bases and J dropped 1; count of bases not matched to a gene: 1. The CDR3 region has the DNA TGTGCCAGCAGTAGACAGGGGGGCACAGATACGCAGTATTTT. Protein sequence: CASSRQGGTDTQYF.

This clone has only one observation. CDR3 sequence: CASSVGTVFYGYTF. The CDR3 nucleotides read TGTGCCAGCAGCGTTGGGACAGTTTTCTATGGCTACACCTTC. The chain couples TRBV7-2 to TRBJ1-2; 7 nucleotides agree with TRBD1. Germline-derived CDR1 and CDR2 are SGHTA and FQGNSA. This CDR3 contains 14 residues. V gave up 5 bases and J gave up 4 bases; unmatched junction bases: 7. The full variable domain, with the rest looked up from reference TRBV7-2 and TRBJ1-2, is GAGVSQSPSNKVTEKGKDVELRCDPISGHTALYWYRQSLGQGLEFLIYFQGNSAPDKSGLPSDRFSAERTGGSVSTLTIQRTQQEDSAVYLCASSVGTVFYGYTFGSGTRLTVV.

The table lists this clone with a count of one. The chain couples TRBV21-1 to TRBJ1-5; the table assigns TRBD1, which was not confirmed against the DNA. TRBV21-1 is described as a pseudogene. The CDR3 has 23 amino acids. This CDR3 is CASSKDRNLTDRDTSYSNQPQHF. Here the CDR3 DNA reads TGTGCCAGCAGCAAAGATCGCAACTTGACGGACAGAGATACTTCTTATAGCAATCAGCCCCAGCATTTT.

The table lists this clone with a count of one. The chain joins TRBV7-6 to TRBJ2-7; the D is unclear. Germline CDR1 SGHVS, CDR2 FNYEAQ. The V gene lost 4 bases and the J gene lost 2 bases, with 18 bases spanning the gap. The CDR3 has 16 residues. DNA for the CDR3: TGTGCCAGCAGCTCTAAGTTCCACCTCCCCCCCTACGAGCAGTACTTC. Its translation: CASSSKFHLPPYEQYF.

A single count supports this clone. The gene calls are TRBV7-3 and TRBJ2-5, with D maybe TRBD1 (6 bases). The V and J ends lost 5 bases and 4 bases respectively, with 17 bases between them. From germline, CDR1 is SGHTA and CDR2 FQGTGA. The CDR3 runs to 15 residues. The CDR3 DNA is TGTGCCAGCAGCGTCACAGGGATACAAGCAGAGACCCAGTACTTC. This codes for CASSVTGIQAETQYF.

This chain links TRBV10-2 with TRBJ2-5; TRBD1 might be the D (5 bases). Germline CDR1 and CDR2: WSHSY and SAAADI. This CDR3 has 13 amino acids. Between the trimmed V and J ends, which lost 6 bases and 1 base, there was a span of 9 bases. CDR3 DNA: TGCGCCAGCAGCTCGGACACCCAAGAGACCCAGTACTTC. It specifies CASSSDTQETQYF.

V usage is TRBV7-9 and J usage is TRBJ2-5; D ambiguous. The J call is uncertain, as TRBJ2-7 better fits the DNA end. Looked up from germline, CDR1 is SEHNR and CDR2 is FQNEAQ (reference sequence). The CDR3 spans 14 residues. Here the CDR3 DNA reads TGTGCCAGCAGCCACCGGGTCAGACCCTACGAGCAGTACTTC. It is translated as CASSHRVRPYEQYF.

The rearrangement uses TRBV5-1 and TRBJ1-2, with D unclear. Per germline, CDR1 SGHRS and CDR2 YFSETQ. V was shortened by 1 base and J by 7 bases, with 14 bases between the two germline ends. This CDR3 spans 14 amino acids. CDR3 coding DNA: TGCGCCAGCAGCTTGTTGCTCGGGGAAAGTGGCTACACCTTC. It specifies CASSLLLGESGYTF.

The chain is built from TRBV27 and TRBJ2-2, with 8 bases aligning to TRBD1. Germline-derived CDR1 and CDR2 are MNHEY and SMNVEV (reference sequence). The CDR3 has 17 residues. The V gene end was trimmed by 2 bases and the J gene end by 7 bases; junction bases not matched to a gene: 12. CDR3 region: CASSLRPTGVIVGELFF. DNA for the CDR3: TGTGCCAGCAGTTTACGGCCGACAGGGGTAATCGTCGGGGAGCTGTTTTTT.

The chain combines TRBV2 with TRBJ1-2, with 7 nucleotides matching TRBD1. Germline V CDR1 and CDR2: SNHLY, FYNNEI. V was clipped by 1 base and J by 2 bases; unmatched bases: 19. The CDR3 is 20 amino acids. CDR3 nucleotide sequence: TGTGCCAGCAGTGAAGGCGGCCTCGGGGACAGAAATCCTATCAACTATGGCTACACCTTC. It translates to CASSEGGLGDRNPINYGYTF.

This chain uses TRBV7-2 with TRBJ2-2; tentative D call: TRBD1 (6 bases). The CDR3 spans 16 residues. CDR1 is SGHTA, CDR2 FQGNSA, per germline. The germline V and J ends were trimmed by 4 bases and 1 base, with 13 bases remaining between them. The CDR3, as DNA: TGTGCCAGCAGCTCTGGGGGACACGTGAACACCGGGGAGCTGTTTTTT. Its translation: CASSSGGHVNTGELFF.

The chain recombines TRBV7-6 with TRBJ2-1, with D unresolved. CDR3 length equals 15 residues. V was pared by 1 base and J by 8 bases, with 15 bases between. Germline CDR1 and CDR2: SGHVS and FNYEAQ. CDR3 DNA sequence: TGTGCCAGCAGCTTAGGTGGGCCCCTATCGGATGAGCAGTTCTTC. It yields the protein CASSLGGPLSDEQFF.

The chain joins TRBV30 to TRBJ2-7; 10 bases align to TRBD2. Germline V gene data show CDR1 as GTSNPN and CDR2 as SVGIG (reference sequence). The CDR3 covers 18 residues. V shed 3 bases, J shed 3 bases, and the junction held 17 bases outside the gene matches. The CDR3 loop reads CAWSPPLSSGRFGYEQYF. The DNA for the CDR3 is TGTGCCTGGAGCCCCCCCCTTTCTAGCGGGAGATTCGGCTACGAGCAGTACTTC.

The rearrangement links TRBV5-1 to TRBJ1-2; tentative D call: TRBD1 (5 bases). V was shortened by 4 bases and J by 8 bases, with 24 bases between the two germline ends. The CDR3 consists of 16 residues. Germline V gene lookup returns CDR1 SGHRS and CDR2 YFSETQ. The CDR3 DNA is TGCGCCAGCAGCCCCCGGGACGTAGCGGGTTTACTAGGCTACACCTTC. It codes for CASSPRDVAGLLGYTF.

This clone came up a few times. The chain is built from TRBV18 and TRBJ1-1; tentative D call: TRBD1 (6 bases). Germline values: CDR1 KGHSH, CDR2 LQKENI. Between the trimmed V and J ends, which lost 2 bases and 7 bases, there was a span of 11 bases. This CDR3 has 13 amino acids. CDR3 sequence reads: CASSPTGPFEAFF. The CDR3 DNA is TGTGCCAGCTCACCAACAGGGCCTTTTGAAGCTTTCTTT.

The chain combines TRBV7-8 with TRBJ2-7, with D unclear. This CDR3 region has 14 residues. V was pared by 3 bases and J by 0 bases, with 9 bases between. CDR1 and CDR2 (germline): SGHVS, FQNEAQ. The CDR3 loop is CASSLGSSSYEQYF. In nucleotides, the CDR3 is TGTGCCAGCAGCTTGGGCAGTAGCTCCTACGAGCAGTACTTC.

In DNA, the CDR3 is TGTGCCAGCAGCGGGACCATGTACAATGAGCAGTTCTTC. The encoded protein is CASSGTMYNEQFF. This chain uses TRBV11-2 with TRBJ2-1; either TRBD1 or TRBD2 may fit D (5 bases each). Germline V lookup: CDR1 SGHAT, CDR2 FQNNGV. Trimming stripped 5 bases from V and 4 bases from J, with 9 bases between. The CDR3 runs 13 residues.

This clone came up once. The DNA for the CDR3 is TGTGCCATAGCCAGCCAGGGAGGGCAAGAGACCCAGTACTTC. Translation gives CAIASQGGQETQYF. This sequence joins TRBV10-3 and TRBJ2-5; 7 nucleotides agree with TRBD2. In germline, CDR1 is ENHRY, CDR2 SYGVKD. This CDR3 is 14 amino acids long. Trimming cost V 9 bases and J 2 bases; bases outside gene matches: 9.

On this clone: The sample contains more than one DNA sequence encoding this CDR3. The genes are TRBV25-1 and TRBJ2-1, with TRBD2 identical over 9 bases. This CDR3 is built from 14 residues. Per the germline V gene, CDR1 is MGHDK and CDR2 is SYGVNS. Germline trimming cut 4 bases from V and 6 bases from J; bases unmatched to any gene: 4. The CDR3 sequence: CASSVAGGPNEQFF. The CDR3 DNA reads as TGTGCCAGCAGTGTCGCGGGAGGGCCCAATGAGCAGTTCTTC. The full variable domain, with the rest looked up from reference TRBV25-1 and TRBJ2-1, is EADIYQTPRYLVIGTGKKITLECSQTMGHDKMYWYQQDPGMELHLIHYSYGVNSTEKGDLSSESTVSRIRTEHFPLTLESARPSHTSQYLCASSVAGGPNEQFFGPGTRLTVL.

This rearrangement joins TRBV15 to TRBJ2-5, with 8 bases identical to TRBD2. CDR3 length: 16 amino acids. V shed 0 bases, J shed 4 bases, and the junction held 7 bases outside the gene matches. Per germline, CDR1 LNHNV and CDR2 YYDKDF (reference sequence). CDR3 amino acids: CATSRDAGGGGETQYF. The CDR3 region has the DNA TGTGCCACCAGCAGAGATGCGGGAGGAGGCGGAGAGACCCAGTACTTC. Variable domain in full (rest from reference TRBV15 and TRBJ2-5): DAMVIQNPRYQVTQFGKPVTLSCSQTLNHNVMYWYQQKSSQAPKLLFHYYDKDFNNEADTPDNFQSRRPNTSFCFLDIRSPGLGDTAMYLCATSRDAGGGGETQYFGPGTRLLVL.

The chain employs TRBV9 and TRBJ1-2, with D unresolved. This CDR3 comprises 13 residues. V dropped 1 base and J dropped 1 base, with 5 bases sitting between them. The germline V gene encodes CDR1 SGDLS and CDR2 YYNGEE. The CDR3 DNA reads as TGTGCCAGCAGCGTAAGCAGTAACTATGGCTACACCTTC. This encodes CASSVSSNYGYTF.

The gene calls are TRBV10-3 and TRBJ2-7; 11 nucleotides line up with TRBD1. Trimming removed 5 bases from V and 6 bases from J; junction bases left unmatched: 6. The CDR3 runs 14 residues. Germline V gene data show CDR1 as ENHRY and CDR2 as SYGVKD. The CDR3 nucleotides are TGTGCCATCAGTCTTCCGGGACAGGGGGGCGAGCAGTACTTC. Protein product: CAISLPGQGGEQYF.

This chain connects TRBV9 to TRBJ2-3; D not certain. The V gene's germline CDR1 is SGDLS and CDR2 YYNGEE. Trimming shortened V by 0 bases and J by 3 bases, and 14 bases separated the two germline ends. The CDR3 contains 16 residues. This chain's CDR3 is CASSVGGTLRTDTQYF. The CDR3 nucleotides read TGTGCCAGCAGCGTAGGGGGAACCCTACGGACAGATACGCAGTATTTT. Filled out from reference TRBV9 and TRBJ2-3, the complete variable domain reads DSGVTQTPKHLITATGQRVTLRCSPRSGDLSVYWYQQSLDQGLQFLIQYYNGEERAKGNILERFSAQQFPDLHSELNLSSLELGDSALYFCASSVGGTLRTDTQYFGPGTRLTVL.

This rearrangement joins TRBV4-2 to TRBJ2-3, with 13 bases aligning to TRBD2. The CDR3 runs 19 residues. Looked up from germline, CDR1 is LGHNA and CDR2 is YNFKEQ. The trim removed 0 bases at V and 1 base at J, leaving 7 bases unmatched. The DNA of the CDR3 is TGTGCCAGCAGCCAAGAAGGACTAGCGGGAGTAACGGGCACAGATACGCAGTATTTT. This codes for CASSQEGLAGVTGTDTQYF.

This clone has a single count. The V and J genes are TRBV5-5 and TRBJ2-7; D is uncertain. There are 15 residues in the CDR3. Germline CDR1 SGHKS, CDR2 YYEKEE (reference sequence). The ends were cut back, 2 bases at V and 0 bases at J, with 12 bases in the middle. The CDR3 here is CASSLGKAASYEQYF. The CDR3 DNA reads as TGTGCCAGCAGCTTAGGTAAGGCAGCCTCCTACGAGCAGTACTTC.

In nucleotides, the CDR3 is TGTGCCAGCAGCACCCGCCAGGGAGGTGTCGGGGGCATTCAGTACTTC. This codes for CASSTRQGGVGGIQYF. The V call is TRBV6-6, the J call TRBJ2-4, with a possible D match to TRBD2 (6 bases). The CDR3 is 16 residues long. Trimming took off 6 bases at V and 9 bases at J, with 24 bases between the two ends. Germline CDR1 MNHNY, CDR2 SVGAGI (reference sequence).

The chain employs TRBV15 and TRBJ1-2; no clear D gene. CDR1 is LNHNV, CDR2 YYDKDF, per germline (reference sequence). The CDR3 sequence is 15 residues long. The V gene lost 0 bases and the J gene lost 2 bases, with 10 bases spanning the gap. CDR3 amino acids: CATSRDRAQNYGYTF. CDR3 DNA: TGTGCCACCAGCAGAGATCGGGCACAGAACTATGGCTACACCTTC.